A selection of T cell receptor beta chains follows, all from one sample in a study of shared clonotypes between healthy human individuals. Sequencing used immunoSEQ multiplex PCR; TCRdb keeps in-frame clones, though not all of them. The table has 2,500,000 or so clones, 93% seen once; the top ten hold 0.36%. The sequenced sample consisted of naive CD4+ T cells from PBMCs. The receptor set was obtained from a man aged 18-30 years in good health. Some clones in this sample may be carry-over from other donors' samples. Both conserved end residues are part of each CDR3. The D gene is left open where the match is weak. Part of the rows lack a size; the others show once, few, many or a class for expanded clones.

D: TRBD2
size: NA
J: TRBJ2-1
V: TRBV7-3
DNA: TGTGCCAGCAGCATAACTAGCGGGGCCTACAATGAGCAGTTCTTC
CDR3: CASSITSGAYNEQFF

D: NA
size: NA
J: TRBJ2-1
V: TRBV10-3
DNA: TGTGCCGCCTCCCCCGGGGGACAGCCGTTCTTC
CDR3: CAASPGGQPFF

D: TRBD2
size: NA
J: TRBJ2-7
V: TRBV5-4
DNA: TGTGCCAGCAGCTTCCCAACTAGCGGGAGCGTCGAGCAGTACTTC
CDR3: CASSFPTSGSVEQYF

D: TRBD1
size: NA
J: TRBJ1-2
V: TRBV9
DNA: TGTGCCAGCAGCGTAGATGGAGGGACAGGCTCCTATGGCTACACCTTC
CDR3: CASSVDGGTGSYGYTF

D: TRBD2
size: NA
J: TRBJ2-7
V: TRBV27
DNA: TGTGCCAGCAGCCCGACCCTAGCGGGAGGGCCAGCCTACGAGCAGTACTTC
CDR3: CASSPTLAGGPAYEQYF

D: NA
size: NA
J: TRBJ2-7
V: TRBV5-1
DNA: TGCGCCAGCAGCTCCCCCTCGGGATCCTACGAGCAGTACTTC
CDR3: CASSSPSGSYEQYF

D: NA
size: NA
J: TRBJ1-4
V: TRBV7-2
DNA: TGTGCCAGCAGCGTAGGGCTGGGGGCGACCGTGGTGGAAAAACTGTTTTTT
CDR3: CASSVGLGATVVEKLFF

D: TRBD1
size: once
J: TRBJ2-7
V: TRBV6-1
DNA: TGTGCCAGCCACGAACAGGGGATGGGATACGAGCAGTACTTC
CDR3: CASHEQGMGYEQYF

D: TRBD1
size: NA
J: TRBJ2-2
V: TRBV28
DNA: TGTGCCAGCAGGAGGGACAGGGGGCCCAACACCGGGGAGCTGTTTTTT
CDR3: CASRRDRGPNTGELFF

D: NA
size: NA
J: TRBJ2-1
V: TRBV6-5
DNA: TGTGCCAGCAGTTCCCGGAATAGCGGAACCTACAATGAGCAGTTCTTC
CDR3: CASSSRNSGTYNEQFF

D: NA
size: NA
J: TRBJ2-5
V: TRBV5-4
DNA: TGTGCCAGCAGCTCGGAACAGACCCAGTACTTC
CDR3: CASSSEQTQYF

D: TRBD2
size: NA
J: TRBJ2-3
V: TRBV7-2
DNA: TGTGCCAGCAGCCACCAAATATCTAGCGGCCTGGGGTTGGATACGCAGTATTTT
CDR3: CASSHQISSGLGLDTQYF

D: TRBD1
size: NA
J: TRBJ1-1
V: TRBV5-6
DNA: TGTGCCAGCAGCCCGGGACAGGGGTGGAACACTGAAGCTTTCTTT
CDR3: CASSPGQGWNTEAFF

D: TRBD1
size: NA
J: TRBJ1-1
V: TRBV29-1
DNA: TGCAGCGTGGACACCGGCAGGGGGGGGACTGAAGCTTTCTTT
CDR3: CSVDTGRGGTEAFF

D: NA
size: NA
J: TRBJ2-2
V: TRBV30
DNA: TGTGCCTGGAAACGGGGGGCGCCTAATCTTGGGAACACCGGGGAGCTGTTTTTT
CDR3: CAWKRGAPNLGNTGELFF

D: NA
size: NA
J: TRBJ1-4
V: TRBV19
DNA: TGTGCCAGTAGTATTTCGGGGGCCGATAATGAAAAACTGTTTTTT
CDR3: CASSISGADNEKLFF

D: TRBD1
size: NA
J: TRBJ2-1
V: TRBV7-3
DNA: TGTGCCAGCAGCTCCCGACAGGGGGATTACAATGAGCAGTTCTTC
CDR3: CASSSRQGDYNEQFF

D: NA
size: once
J: TRBJ2-2
V: TRBV15
DNA: TGTGCCACCAGCAGAGGTCCCACCGGTACCGGGGAGCTGTTTTTT
CDR3: CATSRGPTGTGELFF

D: NA
size: NA
J: TRBJ1-4
V: TRBV4-2
DNA: TGTGCCAGCAGCCCCGGGGCAACTAATGAAAAACTGTTTTTT
CDR3: CASSPGATNEKLFF

D: TRBD2
size: NA
J: TRBJ2-1
V: TRBV4-1
DNA: TGCGCCAGCAGCCAAGAGAGGGCTAGCGGGAGGGGGCGGAATGAGCAGTTCTTC
CDR3: CASSQERASGRGRNEQFF

D: TRBD2
size: NA
J: TRBJ2-5
V: TRBV4-2
DNA: TGTGCCAGCAGCCAAGAAGTGTCTAGCGGCCAAGAGACCCAGTACTTC
CDR3: CASSQEVSSGQETQYF

D: TRBD1
size: NA
J: TRBJ2-3
V: TRBV5-1
DNA: TGCGCCAGCAGCCCGAGACAGGGCAGGGGTGGGACAGATACGCAGTATTTT
CDR3: CASSPRQGRGGTDTQYF

D: TRBD1
size: NA
J: TRBJ1-5
V: TRBV18
DNA: TGTGCCAGCTCCAAGACAGGGGGCGCGTCCTGGAGCAATCAGCCCCAGCATTTT
CDR3: CASSKTGGASWSNQPQHF

D: NA
size: once
J: TRBJ2-2
V: TRBV15
DNA: TGTGCCACCAGCAGGACCACCGGGGAGCTGTTTTTT
CDR3: CATSRTTGELFF

D: NA
size: NA
J: TRBJ2-1
V: TRBV9
DNA: TGTGCCAGCAGCCGTGAGGGGGAGTTGCTCCTCTACAATGAGCAGTTCTTC
CDR3: CASSREGELLLYNEQFF

D: NA
size: once
J: TRBJ2-1
V: TRBV6-5
DNA: TGTGCCAGCATCGTTAGACGGGTCTCCTTCAATGAGCAGTTCTTC
CDR3: CASIVRRVSFNEQFF

D: NA
size: NA
J: TRBJ2-6
V: TRBV18
DNA: TGTGCCAGCTCACCACCCGGGGGGGCCAACGTCCTGACTTTC
CDR3: CASSPPGGANVLTF

D: TRBD1
size: once
J: TRBJ1-1
V: TRBV7-2
DNA: TGTGCCAGCAGCTGGGGACAGGGGAATACTGAAGCTTTCTTT
CDR3: CASSWGQGNTEAFF

D: NA
size: NA
J: TRBJ2-2
V: TRBV7-3
DNA: TGTGCCAGCAGCACGTCCACCGGGGAGCTGTTTTTT
CDR3: CASSTSTGELFF

D: NA
size: NA
J: TRBJ2-5
V: TRBV6-4
DNA: TGTGCCAGCAGTGACCCGAAGGGGTCCCTCCAAGAGACCCAGTACTTC
CDR3: CASSDPKGSLQETQYF

D: NA
size: once
J: TRBJ2-7
V: TRBV5-4
DNA: TGTGCCAGCAGCCCCTACAGGGATGGCTACGAGCAGTACTTC
CDR3: CASSPYRDGYEQYF